One and the same sample provided the 28 T cell receptor beta chains below, sequenced in a study of T cells in localized non-small cell lung cancer. Clones were read by immunoSEQ multiplex PCR, and TCRdb kept only the in-frame ones, dropping some. The table shows over 40,000 clones, with 65% to 85% occurring only once. The source was peripheral blood mononuclear cells, collected before any cancer treatment. These receptors were obtained from a man between 40 and 69 years old with stage III lung adenocarcinoma.

The chain uses TRBV19 and TRBJ2-2, with 14 bases identical to TRBD2. CDR1 is LNHDA and CDR2 is SQIVND in the germline V gene (reference sequence). The CDR3 consists of 15 residues. Germline trimming cut 11 bases from V and 4 bases from J; bases unmatched to any gene: 6. CDR3 residues: CAGGTSGSGTGELFF. CDR3 bases: TGTGCCGGAGGGACTAGCGGGAGTGGCACCGGGGAGCTGTTTTTT.

The J gene is TRBJ2-3, the V gene TRBV11-2; D ambiguous. CDR1 is SGHAT, CDR2 FQNNGV, per germline. This CDR3 has 16 residues. The ends were cut back, 1 base at V and 2 bases at J, with 13 bases in the middle. The CDR3, as DNA: TGTGCCAGCAGCTTAGTCTACGGTAGCTACACAGATACGCAGTATTTT. It translates to CASSLVYGSYTDTQYF.

The chain employs TRBV11-3 and TRBJ1-1; TRBD1 matches at 7 bases. Germline assignment: CDR1 SGHNT and CDR2 YENEEA. J was trimmed by 8 bases and V by 5 bases; bases with no gene match: 8. The CDR3 totals 13 residues. CDR3: CASSPPGGQEAFF. The CDR3 DNA sequence: TGTGCCAGCAGCCCCCCCGGGGGACAGGAAGCTTTCTTT.

The rearrangement joins TRBV5-5 to TRBJ1-4, with a tentative D call TRBD1 (5 bases). The V and J ends lost 0 bases and 8 bases respectively, with 17 bases between them. CDR3 length equals 16 residues. CDR1 is SGHKS and CDR2 is YYEKEE in the germline V gene (reference sequence). In DNA, the CDR3 is TGTGCCAGCAGCTTGGGGCCCCAGGGCAGAGACGAAAAACTGTTTTTT. Amino acids: CASSLGPQGRDEKLFF.

The CDR3 spells CASSPAGAGDEQYF. Here the CDR3 DNA reads TGTGCCAGCTCACCGGCTGGAGCTGGGGACGAGCAGTACTTC. The chain recombines TRBV18 with TRBJ2-7, with D unclear. Germline V gene sequence: CDR1 KGHSH, CDR2 LQKENI. The CDR3 has 14 residues. V dropped 3 bases and J dropped 5 bases, with 14 bases sitting between them.

The chain employs TRBV6-1 and TRBJ2-7; TRBD1 matches 7 bases. J lost 2 bases, V lost 7 bases, and 5 bases had no gene match. From germline, CDR1 is MNHNS and CDR2 SASEGT. This CDR3 comprises 13 residues. CDR3 residues: CASIRGQTYEQYF. For the CDR3, the DNA is TGTGCCAGCATTCGGGGACAGACCTACGAGCAGTACTTC.

For this clone: Distinct nucleotide sequences in the sample also encode this CDR3. The chain recombines TRBV5-1 with TRBJ1-5, with a weak D call TRBD1 (6 bases). The CDR3 spans 15 residues. Germline assignment: CDR1 SGHRS and CDR2 YFSETQ. Trimming took off 5 bases at V and 0 bases at J, with 12 bases between the two ends. In DNA form, the CDR3 reads TGCGCCAGCAGTCCGACAGGAGATAGCAATCAGCCCCAGCATTTT. It codes for CASSPTGDSNQPQHF.

This clone came up a few times. CDR3 protein: CASSLGMNTGELFF. The CDR3 nucleotides are TGTGCCAGCAGCTTAGGAATGAACACCGGGGAGCTGTTTTTT. This chain joins TRBV7-2 and TRBJ2-2; D gene uncertain. The V end lost 1 base, the J end lost 1 base, and 4 bases lay between the germline ends. CDR1 and CDR2 (germline): SGHTA, FQGNSA. This CDR3 has 14 residues.

The chain employs TRBV5-8 and TRBJ2-7; D is uncertain. The CDR3 is 13 residues long. Germline loops: CDR1 SGHTS, CDR2 YDEGEE. Trimming left V 1 base short and J 1 base short, with 6 bases between. The CDR3 here is CASSLRPSYEQYF. CDR3 coding DNA: TGTGCCAGCAGCTTGCGCCCGTCCTACGAGCAGTACTTC.

The V and J genes are TRBV30 and TRBJ2-1, with D possibly matching TRBD2 (5 bases). The CDR3 consists of 12 residues. The V and J ends lost 5 bases and 7 bases respectively, with 12 bases between them. Germline V CDR1 and CDR2: GTSNPN, SVGIG (reference sequence). The CDR3 protein is CAWEGRRNEQFF. The CDR3 bases are TGTGCCTGGGAGGGCCGCCGGAATGAGCAGTTCTTC.

V gene TRBV2 combines with J gene TRBJ1-6; D gene ambiguous. In germline, CDR1 is SNHLY, CDR2 FYNNEI. The CDR3 consists of 13 residues. Between the trimmed V and J ends, which lost 8 bases and 5 bases, there was a span of 10 bases. CDR3 DNA: TGTGCCAGCCTACGGGAGCATAATTCACCCCTCCACTTT. Amino acid sequence: CASLREHNSPLHF.

V usage is TRBV2 and J usage is TRBJ2-1; no reliable D call. The CDR3 has 16 residues. V was clipped by 4 bases and J by 2 bases, with 15 bases between them. Germline V CDR1 and CDR2: SNHLY, FYNNEI. The CDR3 DNA is TGTGCCAGCAGTGGAAGTTATGGTGTCGCCTACAATGAGCAGTTCTTC. It yields the protein CASSGSYGVAYNEQFF.

The gene calls are TRBV5-1 and TRBJ2-7; D possibly matches TRBD1 or TRBD2 (5 bases each). The V gene's germline CDR1 is SGHRS and CDR2 YFSETQ. The CDR3 length is 13 residues. V lost 4 bases and J lost 5, with 13 bases in between. The CDR3 region has the DNA TGCGCCAGCAGCCTGGGGACGACAAACGAGCAGTACTTC. Translation gives CASSLGTTNEQYF.

The chain recombines TRBV11-1 with TRBJ2-1; TRBD2 aligns across 9 bases. Germline lookup yields CDR1 SGHAT and CDR2 FQDESV (reference sequence). V gave up 5 bases and J gave up 0 bases; unmatched junction bases: 11. This CDR3 has 18 residues. The CDR3 loop reads CASSQQHSGGSSYNEQFF. The CDR3 nucleotides read TGTGCCAGCAGCCAACAGCATAGCGGGGGTAGCTCCTACAATGAGCAGTTCTTC. Combining the CDR3 with reference TRBV11-1 and TRBJ2-1 gives the whole variable domain EAEVAQSPRYKITEKSQAVAFWCDPISGHATLYWYRQILGQGPELLVQFQDESVVDDSQLPKDRFSAERLKGVDSTLKIQPAELGDSAMYLCASSQQHSGGSSYNEQFFGPGTRLTVL.

This clone was detected a few times. The CDR3 coding sequence is TGTGCCAGTAGTATATTCCAGGGAGGGAACACTGAAGCTTTCTTT. The encoded protein is CASSIFQGGNTEAFF. The rearrangement links TRBV19 to TRBJ1-1, with D maybe TRBD1 (5 bases). Per the germline V gene, CDR1 is LNHDA and CDR2 is SQIVND (reference sequence). V lost 2 bases to trimming and J lost 1 base, with 11 bases between them. The CDR3 spans 15 residues.

V and J are TRBV7-9 and TRBJ1-2; 10 nucleotides align to TRBD1. Germline lookup yields CDR1 SEHNR and CDR2 FQNEAQ (reference sequence). V lost 5 bases to trimming and J lost 4 bases; unmatched junction nucleotides: 10. The CDR3 contains 16 residues. The CDR3 loop is CASSQQAGTGAYGYTF. CDR3 nucleotides: TGTGCCAGCAGCCAACAAGCCGGGACAGGGGCCTATGGCTACACCTTC.

V gene TRBV4-2 combines with J gene TRBJ2-5; D is unresolved. Germline CDR1 and CDR2: LGHNA and YNFKEQ. This CDR3 contains 15 residues. Trimming took 5 bases from V and 0 from J, leaving 13 bases between them. The CDR3 sequence is CASSGTPMYQETQYF. Written as DNA, the CDR3 is TGTGCCAGCAGCGGAACCCCTATGTACCAAGAGACCCAGTACTTC.

V gene TRBV29-1 combines with J gene TRBJ1-5; D may be TRBD1 (6 bases). The V and J ends lost 4 bases and 7 bases respectively, with 11 bases between them. The CDR3 runs to 12 residues. Germline V CDR1 and CDR2: SQVTM, ANQGSEA. In DNA, the CDR3 is TGCAGCGTTGCAGGGGAGGGACAGCCCCAGCATTTT. It codes for CSVAGEGQPQHF. The variable domain in full, completed from reference TRBV29-1 and TRBJ1-5, reads SAVISQKPSRDICQRGTSLTIQCQVDSQVTMMFWYRQQPGQSLTLIATANQGSEATYESGFVIDKFPISRPNLTFSTLTVSNMSPEDSSIYLCSVAGEGQPQHFGDGTRLSIL.

This chain uses TRBV6-5 with TRBJ2-1, with 10 bases aligning to TRBD2. The V gene end was trimmed by 8 bases and the J gene end by 4 bases; junction bases not matched to a gene: 5. Germline V lookup: CDR1 MNHEY, CDR2 SVGAGI. This CDR3 is built from 14 residues. The CDR3 sequence: CASGLAGEYNEQFF. The CDR3 coding sequence is TGTGCCAGCGGGCTAGCGGGGGAGTACAATGAGCAGTTCTTC.

The chain couples TRBV30 to TRBJ1-4, with D possibly TRBD1 on 5 matching bases. The V end lost 3 bases, the J end lost 8 bases, and 13 bases lay between the germline ends. CDR3 length: 13 residues. Germline lookup yields CDR1 GTSNPN and CDR2 SVGIG (reference sequence). CDR3 sequence reads: CAWRYGGREKLFF. Here the CDR3 DNA reads TGTGCCTGGAGATACGGGGGTCGGGAAAAACTGTTTTTT.

Notes on this clone: The junction departs from germline at one end; a sequencing error may be responsible. The V gene is TRBV19, the J gene TRBJ2-7; 8 nucleotides line up with TRBD1. From germline, CDR1 is LNHDA and CDR2 SQIVND (reference sequence). This CDR3 contains 13 residues. The CDR3 loop reads CASSVDRGYEQYF. As DNA, the CDR3 is TGTGCCAGTAGTGTAGACAGGGGCTACGAGCAGTACTTC. Using reference TRBV19 and TRBJ2-7 for the parts outside the CDR3, the full variable domain is DGGITQSPKYLFRKEGQNVTLSCEQNLNHDAMYWYRQDPGQGLRLIYYSQIVNDFQKGDIAEGYSVSREKKESFPLTVTSAQKNPTAFYLCASSVDRGYEQYFGPGTRLTVT.

The chain uses TRBV7-2 and TRBJ2-3; 8 bases are a match to TRBD2. The length of the CDR3 is 17 residues. V dropped 4 bases and J dropped 9; count of bases not matched to a gene: 18. CDR1 and CDR2 (germline): SGHTA, FQGNSA. CDR3 DNA: TGTGCCAGCAGCTATACCGGGACTAGTCAGATCGCAGTGACGCAGTATTTT. As protein: CASSYTGTSQIAVTQYF. Looking up the rest from reference TRBV7-2 and TRBJ2-3 gives the full variable domain: GAGVSQSPSNKVTEKGKDVELRCDPISGHTALYWYRQSLGQGLEFLIYFQGNSAPDKSGLPSDRFSAERTGGSVSTLTIQRTQQEDSAVYLCASSYTGTSQIAVTQYFGPGTRLTVL.

CDR3 sequence reads: CASSLRQGEGYTF. CDR3 bases: TGTGCCAGCAGCTTACGACAGGGAGAAGGCTACACCTTC. The chain combines TRBV7-2 with TRBJ1-2; TRBD1 matches 7 bases. Trimming at V came to 2 bases and at J to 8 bases, leaving 5 bases not matched to a gene. Looked up from germline, CDR1 is SGHTA and CDR2 is FQGNSA. There are 13 residues in the CDR3.

The chain links TRBV29-1 to TRBJ2-1; 11 bases line up with TRBD2. V was clipped by 7 bases and J by 5 bases; unmatched bases: 13. In germline, CDR1 is SQVTM, CDR2 ANQGSEA. The CDR3 consists of 16 residues. The CDR3 sequence: CSAFPSLAGGHNEQFF. The CDR3 DNA follows: TGCAGCGCATTCCCCTCCCTAGCGGGGGGTCACAATGAGCAGTTCTTC.

This clone was counted a few times. The V gene is TRBV12-5, the J gene TRBJ1-1; possible D gene TRBD1, 5 bases. Germline V CDR1 and CDR2: LGHNT, FRNRAP. Trimming left V 2 bases short and J 8 bases short, with 18 bases between. There are 15 residues in the CDR3. The CDR3 bases are TGTGCTAGTGGTTTGACTCATGTTGGGGACGACGAAGCTTTCTTT. It codes for CASGLTHVGDDEAFF.

The chain employs TRBV18 and TRBJ1-1, with TRBD1 as a possible D gene (6 bases). The CDR3 contains 13 residues. V gave up 5 bases and J gave up 4 bases, with 11 bases separating them. Germline V gene lookup returns CDR1 KGHSH and CDR2 LQKENI. CDR3 in DNA: TGTGCCAGCTCAAGTACAGGGACCACTGAAGCTTTCTTT. Protein: CASSSTGTTEAFF.

This chain connects TRBV7-5 to TRBJ2-6; the listed D gene, TRBD2, was not tested against the DNA. TRBV7-5 represents a pseudogene. The CDR3 covers 19 residues. The CDR3 nucleotides read TGTGCCAGAAGCCCGAACGAGGTAAAGTCTAGCTCTGGGGCCAACGTCCTGACTTTC. This encodes CARSPNEVKSSSGANVLTF.

This chain links TRBV6-4 with TRBJ1-5; D is possibly TRBD1 (6 bases). There are 13 residues in the CDR3. Germline CDR1 and CDR2: MRHNA and SNTAGT. V shed 5 bases and J shed 4 bases, with 9 bases lying between them. For the CDR3, the DNA is TGTGCCAGCAGTCCTGACAGGAATCAGCCCCAGCATTTT. Translation: CASSPDRNQPQHF.